This T cell receptor (beta chain) derives from a study of blood T cell repertoires in COVID-19. Study-level information: The cDNA or gDNA used as material had been derived from T cells, B-cell-depleted T cells, or PBMCs.

Authors' data handling: Amplification of reference gene primers was used by the study to estimate nucleated cell counts. Data came from immunoSEQ multiplex PCR; TCRdb stores just in-frame clones and leaves some out. V and J calls and clone size follow that table, whereas D and trimming were derived from the DNA. The sample consists of about 480,000 clones, around nine tenths of them appearing once. The CDR3 has 15 amino acids. Germline V gene data show CDR1 as SGHDN and CDR2 as FVKESK. Trimming removed 3 bases at V and 3 bases at J, with 14 bases between. This chain joins TRBV14 and TRBJ1-2; possible D gene TRBD1, 6 bases. The material sequenced was PBMCs or T cells enriched from blood (not recorded which). This clonotype originated in a woman in her sixties who had recovered from COVID-19. The DNA for the CDR3 is TGTGCCAGCAGCCATTCAGGGGCGTCCTACTATGGCTACACCTTC. This codes for CASSHSGASYYGYTF.